This TCR beta chain was sequenced during a study of shared clonotypes between healthy human individuals. Every immunoSEQ plate was one replicate of a subset's evenly spread DNA. Produced via immunoSEQ multiplex PCR; TCRdb's table is partial and in-frame only. Counted here are 450,000 to 500,000 clones, over 75% occurring once; the ten biggest clones make up approximately 12%. This clone was counted between two and nine times. Antigen specificity is unknown. CDR1 and CDR2 (germline): SQVTM, ANQGSEA. CDR3 size: 13 residues. V dropped 6 bases and J dropped 3; count of bases not matched to a gene: 7. The study's findings and limits: It was only blood that was sampled, and tissue repertoires likely differ. Genetic and exposure-history diversity was limited by the small donor number.

Every donor was a Caucasian adult from Nashville, Tennessee. The sequence came from a woman between 35 and 50 years old in good health. Some clones in this sample may be carry-over from other donors' samples. The sequenced sample was PBMCs. This chain joins TRBV29-1 and TRBJ1-1, with TRBD1 identical over 7 bases. The CDR3 is CSVEGALDTEAFF. The CDR3 coding sequence is TGCAGCGTGGAGGGGGCGCTGGACACTGAAGCTTTCTTT.